A single T cell receptor beta chain is shown here with its context. Its antigen is unknown. These data come from a study of cytomegalovirus exposure and HLA in healthy donors. About the study: Later, an analysis reported that the 120 or so validation repertoires had used the same platform as the roughly 650 first-cohort repertoires.

Repertoires were generated with immunoSEQ multiplex PCR, while TCRdb's copy carries only in-frame clones and drops some. The table shows 260,000 or so clones, with about 83% occurring only once. Study-wide points: Cytomegalovirus status was reportedly diagnosed by the classifier with high sensitivity and specificity.

The donors were in the roughly 130-subject validation cohort; that cohort was separate from the approximately 700-subject first cohort. The specimen sequenced was PBMCs. This clonotype was sampled from a man aged 18-30 years in good health and CMV-seronegative.

In nucleotides, the CDR3 is TGTGCCAGCAGTGGCCCGGGAGGGTACGAGCAGTACTTC. It yields the protein CASSGPGGYEQYF. The chain recombines TRBV6-1 with TRBJ2-7; 8 bases agree with TRBD2. CDR1 is MNHNS and CDR2 is SASEGT in the germline V gene. This CDR3 contains 13 residues. With V trimmed by 4 bases and J by 4 bases, 3 bases remained unmatched.